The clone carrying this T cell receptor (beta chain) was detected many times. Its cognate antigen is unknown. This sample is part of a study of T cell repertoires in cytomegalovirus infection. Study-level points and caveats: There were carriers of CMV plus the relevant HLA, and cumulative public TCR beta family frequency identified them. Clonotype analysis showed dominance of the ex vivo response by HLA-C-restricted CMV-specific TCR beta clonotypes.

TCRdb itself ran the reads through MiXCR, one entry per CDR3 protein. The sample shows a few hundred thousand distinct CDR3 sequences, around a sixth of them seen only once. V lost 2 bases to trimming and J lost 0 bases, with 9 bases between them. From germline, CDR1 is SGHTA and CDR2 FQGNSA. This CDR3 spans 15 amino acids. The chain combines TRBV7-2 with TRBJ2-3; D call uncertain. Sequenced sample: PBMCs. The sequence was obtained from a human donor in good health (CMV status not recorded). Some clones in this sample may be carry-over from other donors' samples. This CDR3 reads CASSLSAVSTDTQYF. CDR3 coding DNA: TGTGCCAGCAGCTTATCTGCGGTTAGCACAGATACGCAGTATTTT.